The T cell receptor beta chain described here comes from a study of cytomegalovirus exposure and HLA in healthy donors. The wider study: An early data release held approximately 85 million unique TCRs from HLA-typed donors. Study-wide findings and caveats: Later analysis showed most CMV-associated TCR beta chains appearing HLA-restricted.

This clone has only a few counts. No antigen is known for it. This CDR3 is 15 amino acids long. J gave up 4 bases and V 5 bases, and 6 bases lay outside the gene matches. The germline CDR1 and CDR2 sequences are SGHNT and YENEEA. PCR was performed using 60 Vbeta and 13 Jbeta primers. Profiled with immunoSEQ multiplex PCR; TCRdb holds only in-frame clones, not every one. The sample shows approximately 170,000 clones, around 77% of them seen only once. The specimen was PBMCs. This chain connects TRBV11-3 to TRBJ2-1, with TRBD2 identical over 9 bases. The source of this sequence is a woman aged 18-29 years in good health and CMV-seronegative. The CDR3 region is CASSRRLAEYNEQFF. The DNA for the CDR3 is TGTGCCAGCAGCAGGAGACTAGCGGAGTACAATGAGCAGTTCTTC.